Shown below are 26 T cell receptor beta chains from a single sample sequenced in a study of cytomegalovirus exposure and HLA in healthy donors. The PCR was carried out with 60 Vbeta primers and 13 Jbeta primers. Only in-frame clones appear in the TCRdb table, and some are missing; sequencing was by immunoSEQ multiplex PCR. The sample lists 150,000 to 200,000 clones; more than 60% were seen once. Sequencing used PBMCs. The receptors were gathered from a female donor in good health and CMV-seronegative.

The CDR3: CASGRTSSITLGEQYF. Here the CDR3 DNA reads TGTGCCAGTGGAAGGACTAGTTCTATCACACTCGGCGAGCAGTACTTC. The rearrangement joins TRBV9 to TRBJ2-7; TRBD2 agrees at 7 bases. Trimming at V came to 8 bases and at J to 6 bases, leaving 20 bases not matched to a gene. Germline V lookup: CDR1 SGDLS, CDR2 YYNGEE. CDR3 length: 16 amino acids. The complete variable domain, with remaining parts taken from reference TRBV9 and TRBJ2-7, reads DSGVTQTPKHLITATGQRVTLRCSPRSGDLSVYWYQQSLDQGLQFLIQYYNGEERAKGNILERFSAQQFPDLHSELNLSSLELGDSALYFCASGRTSSITLGEQYFGPGTRLTVT.

In this sample, this clone turned up once. The chain combines TRBV6-5 with TRBJ2-5, with 11 bases that match TRBD1. The closer fit of TRBJ2-7 to the DNA end suggests the J call may be wrong. The CDR3 consists of 15 residues. In germline, CDR1 is MNHEY, CDR2 SVGAGI. CDR3 bases: TGTGCCAGCAGTTACACCGGGACAGGGGGCTACGAGCAGTACTTC. This translates into CASSYTGTGGYEQYF.

This chain uses TRBV4-3 with TRBJ2-7; 13 nucleotides match TRBD2. The CDR3 extends over 15 amino acids. The V gene's germline CDR1 is LGHNA and CDR2 YSLEER. J gave up 2 bases and V 4 bases, and 2 bases lay outside the gene matches. CDR3 DNA: TGCGCCAGCAGCCTCGGACTAGCGGGGGCCTACGAGCAGTACTTC. Encoded protein: CASSLGLAGAYEQYF.

The rearrangement joins TRBV2 to TRBJ2-5; TRBD2 agrees at 12 bases. Near its end, the DNA agrees better with TRBJ2-7, so the J call may be wrong. Germline-derived CDR1 and CDR2 are SNHLY and FYNNEI. The length of the CDR3 is 14 residues. DNA of the CDR3: TGTGCCAGCAGTGACCTAGCGGGAGGGGTCGAGCAGTACTTC. Protein sequence: CASSDLAGGVEQYF.

This chain uses TRBV21-1 with TRBJ2-2; TRBD1 is the table's D call, not checked against the DNA. TRBV21-1 has pseudogene status. The CDR3 covers 18 residues. The CDR3 DNA sequence: TGTGCCAGCAGCAACGGTCGGGTTGGCCAGGGTTTAACCGGGGAGCTGTTTTTT. This sequence encodes CASSNGRVGQGLTGELFF.

The rearrangement links TRBV4-3 to TRBJ2-2; 8 positions match TRBD2. The CDR3 length is 21 residues. Germline CDR1 LGHNA, CDR2 YSLEER. V lost 0 bases to trimming and J lost 0 bases; unmatched junction nucleotides: 15. The CDR3 sequence: CASSQDVLRRGATSNTGELFF. In nucleotides, the CDR3 is TGCGCCAGCAGCCAAGATGTTTTACGGCGGGGGGCCACTTCGAACACCGGGGAGCTGTTTTTT.

V usage is TRBV7-9 and J usage is TRBJ2-1, with 7 bases aligning to TRBD1. CDR1 is SEHNR, CDR2 FQNEAQ, per germline (reference sequence). Losses at the gene ends were 4 bases for V and 16 bases for J; bases not matched to a gene: 10. The CDR3 extends over 12 amino acids. The CDR3 region is CASSSGGHASFF. The CDR3 DNA sequence: TGTGCCAGCAGCTCAGGGGGACATGCCTCCTTCTTC.

J is TRBJ1-1 and V is TRBV6-1, with TRBD1 matching 7 bases. The germline V gene has CDR1 MNHNS and CDR2 SASEGT. This CDR3 contains 15 residues. The trim removed 6 bases at V and 1 base at J, leaving 8 bases unmatched. CDR3 DNA: TGTGCCAGCAGATCAGACAGGGCCGGGAACACTGAAGCTTTCTTT. Its protein product is CASRSDRAGNTEAFF.

The V and J genes are TRBV11-2 and TRBJ2-7, with D uncertain. V lost 3 bases to trimming and J lost 0 bases, with 3 bases between them. The CDR3 consists of 12 residues. In germline, CDR1 is SGHAT, CDR2 FQNNGV. CDR3 sequence: CASSFSSYEQYF. The CDR3 nucleotides are TGTGCCAGCAGCTTTAGCTCCTACGAGCAGTACTTC.

The rearrangement links TRBV6-5 to TRBJ1-1; D is undetermined. CDR3 length: 16 residues. Trimming took 4 bases from V and 0 from J, leaving 15 bases between them. CDR1 MNHEY and CDR2 SVGAGI come from the germline V gene. CDR3 coding DNA: TGTGCCAGCAGTTTTACCCCGACGGGAATGAACACTGAAGCTTTCTTT. Encoded protein: CASSFTPTGMNTEAFF.

The chain recombines TRBV10-3 with TRBJ2-5; 9 bases line up with TRBD2. Germline CDR1 ENHRY, CDR2 SYGVKD. The CDR3 runs 15 residues. V gave up 0 bases and J gave up 3 bases; unmatched junction bases: 2. DNA of the CDR3: TGTGCCATCAGTGAGTCGAGACTAGCGGAAGAGACCCAGTACTTC. Its protein is CAISESRLAEETQYF.

This clone was counted a single time. The V gene is TRBV18, the J gene TRBJ1-1; D may be TRBD1 (5 bases). V was trimmed by 6 bases and J by 0 bases, leaving 14 bases between them. This CDR3 comprises 15 residues. Germline values: CDR1 KGHSH, CDR2 LQKENI. The CDR3 coding sequence is TGTGCCAGCTCCAAAGGAGACAGCCTGAACACTGAAGCTTTCTTT. Translated, it gives CASSKGDSLNTEAFF. Using reference TRBV18 and TRBJ1-1 for the parts outside the CDR3, the full variable domain is NAGVMQNPRHLVRRRGQEARLRCSPMKGHSHVYWYRQLPEEGLKFMVYLQKENIIDESGMPKERFSAEFPKEGPSILRIQQVVRGDSAAYFCASSKGDSLNTEAFFGQGTRLTVV.

The genes are TRBV5-4 and TRBJ2-7; maybe TRBD1 (5 bases). With 4 bases removed from V and 4 bases from J, the gap between germline ends came to 21 bases. The CDR3 is 16 amino acids. CDR1 SGHNT and CDR2 YYREEE come from the germline V gene (reference sequence). CDR3 residues: CASSPLPKGFLYEQYF. The CDR3 DNA sequence: TGTGCCAGCAGCCCCCTCCCTAAGGGGTTCCTGTACGAGCAGTACTTC.

About this clone: The junction does not match germline at one end; this may be a read error. This CDR3 reads CSSSFTTPTGEFYEQYF. Here the CDR3 DNA reads TGTTCCAGCAGTTTCACTACTCCTACAGGGGAATTCTACGAGCAGTACTTC. The chain links TRBV7-9 to TRBJ2-7; 7 bases match TRBD1. This CDR3 is built from 17 residues. Per germline, CDR1 SEHNR and CDR2 FQNEAQ (reference sequence).

This chain joins TRBV15 and TRBJ1-3; 8 bases are a match to TRBD1. With V trimmed by 3 bases and J by 2 bases, 6 bases remained unmatched. The germline CDR1 and CDR2 sequences are LNHNV and YYDKDF (reference sequence). The CDR3 sequence is 16 residues long. In nucleotides, the CDR3 is TGTGCCACCAGCAGGGACAGGGCGAGCGCTGGAAACACCATATATTTT. It specifies CATSRDRASAGNTIYF.

The rearrangement links TRBV13 to TRBJ2-7; D is unclear. Germline V gives CDR1 PRHDT, CDR2 FYEKMQ (reference sequence). The CDR3 covers 15 residues. Trimming removed 0 bases from V and 2 bases from J, with 11 bases in between. DNA for the CDR3: TGTGCCAGCAGCTTAGGCTGGGCAACCGCCTACGAGCAGTACTTC. It codes for CASSLGWATAYEQYF.

In its sample, this clone was seen once. The chain uses TRBV7-2 and TRBJ2-5, with D maybe TRBD2 (6 bases). The CDR3 loop spans 14 amino acids. Trimming removed 1 base from V and 5 bases from J, with 11 bases in between. Germline CDR1 SGHTA, CDR2 FQGNSA. The DNA for the CDR3 is TGTGCCAGCAGCTTAGTGGCTAGCGCGGAGACCCAGTACTTC. Translation: CASSLVASAETQYF.

The gene calls are TRBV11-2 and TRBJ2-5; D may be TRBD1 (6 bases). Germline CDR1 is SGHAT and CDR2 is FQNNGV. The CDR3 consists of 15 residues. Trimming removed 4 bases from V and 4 bases from J, with 16 bases in between. CDR3 DNA: TGTGCCAGCAGCTACAATGCAGGGGTAGGAGAGACCCAGTACTTC. Protein: CASSYNAGVGETQYF.

The V call is TRBV18, the J call TRBJ2-3, with a possible D match to TRBD1 (5 bases). V dropped 2 bases and J dropped 2 bases, with 14 bases sitting between them. Germline V CDR1 and CDR2: KGHSH, LQKENI. The CDR3 is made up of 16 amino acids. DNA of the CDR3: TGTGCCAGCTCACCAATTCGGGTAGGGGTCACAGATACGCAGTATTTT. Translating it yields CASSPIRVGVTDTQYF.

This chain uses TRBV11-3 with TRBJ2-2; D gene ambiguous. Trimming removed 1 base from V and 4 bases from J, with 4 bases in between. Germline CDR1 SGHNT, CDR2 YENEEA. The CDR3 runs to 13 residues. As DNA, the CDR3 is TGTGCCAGCAGCTTAGCTAGCACCGGGGAGCTGTTTTTT. Translation: CASSLASTGELFF.

In its sample, this clone was seen a few times. The rearrangement joins TRBV2 to TRBJ1-2; D ambiguous. CDR3 size: 14 residues. From germline, CDR1 is SNHLY and CDR2 FYNNEI. V lost 6 bases and J 8 bases, leaving 19 bases between the germline ends. The CDR3 is CASSGELPVRGYTF. CDR3 DNA: TGTGCCAGCAGCGGGGAACTACCAGTGCGGGGCTACACCTTC.

In the case of this clone: Other DNA sequences in the sample encode the same CDR3. This sequence joins TRBV19 and TRBJ1-1; tentatively, D is TRBD1 (5 bases). V gave up 4 bases and J gave up 0 bases, with 9 bases separating them. Germline CDR1 reads LNHDA; CDR2 reads SQIVND (reference sequence). This CDR3 contains 14 residues. The CDR3: CASSRGQLNTEAFF. The CDR3 region has the DNA TGTGCCAGTAGTAGGGGCCAGCTGAACACTGAAGCTTTCTTT.

The V call is TRBV11-2, the J call TRBJ2-3; 7 bases match TRBD1. The germline V gene encodes CDR1 SGHAT and CDR2 FQNNGV. CDR3 length: 14 amino acids. J lost 1 base, V lost 2 bases, and 0 bases had no gene match. The CDR3 nucleotides are TGTGCCAGCAGCTTAACAGGGGGCACAGATACGCAGTATTTT. Protein: CASSLTGGTDTQYF.

With respect to this clone: At one end the junction does not follow the germline gene, possibly because of a read error. This chain joins TRBV7-8 and TRBJ2-3, with a weak D call TRBD2 (5 bases). Germline-derived CDR1 and CDR2 are SGHVS and FQNEAQ. The CDR3 has 14 amino acids. The CDR3 sequence is CASSYLPSTNTQYF. CDR3 nucleotides: TGTGCCAGCAGCTACCTCCCTAGCACAAATACGCAGTATTTT.

The V and J genes are TRBV28 and TRBJ2-5; tentatively, D is TRBD1 (5 bases). The V end was cut by 4 bases, the J end by 0 bases, with 12 bases between. CDR1 MDHEN and CDR2 SYDVKM come from the germline V gene. The CDR3 runs to 15 residues. CDR3 sequence (DNA): TGTGCCAGCAGTTCATACTCGACAGACCAAGAGACCCAGTACTTC. Protein: CASSSYSTDQETQYF.

The chain employs TRBV27 and TRBJ2-5, with 8 bases lining up with TRBD2. The CDR3 covers 18 residues. The trim removed 2 bases at V and 5 bases at J, leaving 16 bases unmatched. The germline V gene has CDR1 MNHEY and CDR2 SMNVEV (reference sequence). CDR3 DNA: TGTGCCAGCAGTTTAAGGATGGGCGGGGGGCCTTCCGAGGAGACCCAGTACTTC. Its protein is CASSLRMGGGPSEETQYF.